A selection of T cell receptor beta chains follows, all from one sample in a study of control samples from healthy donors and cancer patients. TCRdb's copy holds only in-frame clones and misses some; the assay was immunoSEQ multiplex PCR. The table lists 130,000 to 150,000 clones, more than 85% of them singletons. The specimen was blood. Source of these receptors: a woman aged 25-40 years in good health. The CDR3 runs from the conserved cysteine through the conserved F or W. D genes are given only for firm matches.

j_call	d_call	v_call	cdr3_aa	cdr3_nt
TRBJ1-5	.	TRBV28	CASSLEVGPQHF	TGTGCCAGCAGTTTAGAGGTAGGGCCGCAGCATTTT
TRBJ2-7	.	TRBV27	CASSRLGSSYEQYF	TGTGCCAGCAGCCGACTAGGAAGCTCCTACGAGCAGTACTTC
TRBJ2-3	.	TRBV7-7	CASSLGSGNIDTQYF	TGTGCTAGCAGCTTAGGTTCCGGGAATATCGATACGCAGTATTTT
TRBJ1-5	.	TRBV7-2	CASSLAVVEQPQHF	TGTGCCAGCAGCTTAGCCGTGGTAGAGCAGCCCCAGCATTTT
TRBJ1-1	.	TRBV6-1	CASSEKGLTEAFF	TGTGCCAGCAGTGAAAAGGGGTTAACTGAAGCTTTCTTT
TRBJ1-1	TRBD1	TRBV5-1	CATSNGAGGTEAFF	TGCGCCACCAGCAATGGGGCAGGGGGCACTGAAGCTTTCTTT
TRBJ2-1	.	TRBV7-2	CASSLAGGAHNEQFF	TGTGCCAGCAGCTTAGCGGGGGGGGCCCACAATGAGCAGTTCTTC
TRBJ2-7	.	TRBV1	CTPWSVYEQYF	TGCACCCCCTGGAGCGTCTACGAGCAGTACTTC
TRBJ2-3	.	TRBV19	CASSPKSTDTQYF	TGTGCCAGTAGTCCCAAGAGCACAGATACGCAGTATTTT
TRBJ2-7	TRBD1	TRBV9	CASSVTGGIPGEQYF	TGTGCCAGCAGCGTTACAGGGGGCATCCCGGGCGAGCAGTACTTC
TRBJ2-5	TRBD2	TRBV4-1	CASSQDGTSGYQETQYF	TGCGCCAGCAGCCAAGATGGGACTAGCGGGTACCAAGAGACCCAGTACTTC